This is a list of T cell receptor beta chains from one sample in a study of response to subunit inactivated influenza vaccine. Via MiXCR, TCRdb re-called the RT-PCR reads, giving one row per CDR3 protein. The sample lists 610,000 or so distinct CDR3 sequences; around 15% were seen once. The source material was PBMCs from blood, sampled 11 to 12 days after vaccination. These receptors originate from a man over 45 who received an inactivated influenza vaccine. Each CDR3 is given with its conserved first and last residue. Each record gives: D gene, V gene, J gene, clone size, CDR3 DNA, CDR3 protein. A D gene is named only where the DNA matches it firmly. Clone size, where shown, is once, few, many, or a class for clones that have expanded.

D: NA; V: TRBV21-1; J: TRBJ2-2; size: NA; DNA: TGTGCCAGCAGCGGCCAGGGGGTTCCCACCGGGGAGCTGTTTTTT; CDR3: CASSGQGVPTGELFF
D: NA; V: TRBV7-9; J: TRBJ2-3; size: many; DNA: TGTGCCAGCAGCCTTTTATCGGCGGGAGATACGCAGTATTTT; CDR3: CASSLLSAGDTQYF
D: NA; V: TRBV12-3/TRBV12-4; J: TRBJ1-1; size: many; DNA: TGTGCCAGCAGGCTAAACACTGAAGCTTTCTTT; CDR3: CASRLNTEAFF
D: TRBD1; V: TRBV10-3; J: TRBJ2-1; size: few; DNA: TGTGCCATCAGTGGAGGGGACAGCTCCTACAATGAGCAGTTCTTC; CDR3: CAISGGDSSYNEQFF
D: NA; V: TRBV5-1; J: TRBJ2-5; size: few; DNA: TGCGCCAGCGCGGAGGAGAAGACCCAGTACTTC; CDR3: CASAEEKTQYF
D: NA; V: TRBV3-1; J: TRBJ1-4; size: NA; DNA: TGTGCCAGCAGCCAAATGTCAGGAGGGGAAAAACTGTTTTTT; CDR3: CASSQMSGGEKLFF
D: NA; V: TRBV6-4; J: TRBJ2-1; size: few; DNA: TGTGCCAGCAGTGGGGGAGACTTTGGACACAATGAGCAGTTCTTC; CDR3: CASSGGDFGHNEQFF
D: NA; V: TRBV4-1; J: TRBJ1-5; size: NA; DNA: TGCGCCAGCAGCCAATGGATGTTAAATCAGCCCCAGCATTTT; CDR3: CASSQWMLNQPQHF
D: TRBD2; V: TRBV4-3; J: TRBJ2-7; size: many; DNA: TGCGCCAGCAGCCAAGATCCTATAGCGGGAGTGATGTCCTACGAGCAGTACTTC; CDR3: CASSQDPIAGVMSYEQYF
D: TRBD1; V: TRBV6-1; J: TRBJ1-2; size: NA; DNA: TGTGCCAGCAGCCGCAGGGAAACAGGGGGACCCCTCTATGGCTACACCTTC; CDR3: CASSRRETGGPLYGYTF
D: TRBD1; V: TRBV15; J: TRBJ2-5; size: NA; DNA: TGTGCCACCAGCATTCCGGGACAGGAGATCCAAGAGACCCAGTACTTC; CDR3: CATSIPGQEIQETQYF
D: NA; V: TRBV3-1; J: TRBJ1-6; size: few; DNA: TGTGCCAGCAGCCAAAGGCCCAATTCACCCCTCCACTTT; CDR3: CASSQRPNSPLHF
D: NA; V: TRBV11-2; J: TRBJ2-7; size: NA; DNA: TGTGCCAGCAGCTTCTACGAAGGCGAGCAGTACTTC; CDR3: CASSFYEGEQYF
D: TRBD2; V: TRBV10-3; J: TRBJ2-1; size: many; DNA: TGTGCCATCAGTGAAGATGGACTAGGCAATGAGCAGTTCTTC; CDR3: CAISEDGLGNEQFF
D: NA; V: TRBV24-1; J: TRBJ2-2; size: few; DNA: TGTGCCACCAGTGACCCTGAGAACACCGGGGAGCTGTTTTTT; CDR3: CATSDPENTGELFF
D: TRBD1; V: TRBV28; J: TRBJ2-5; size: few; DNA: TGTGCCAGCAGTTTAGGGACAGGTGTAAAGACCCAGTACTTC; CDR3: CASSLGTGVKTQYF
D: NA; V: TRBV24-1; J: TRBJ1-5; size: NA; DNA: TGTGCCACCGCCGAGGGGCGGGTGAAAAATCAGCCCCAGCATTTT; CDR3: CATAEGRVKNQPQHF
D: TRBD1; V: TRBV5-1; J: TRBJ1-1; size: few; DNA: TGCGCCAGCAGCCCGGAGACAGGGGTGGGCGCTGAAGCTTTCTTT; CDR3: CASSPETGVGAEAFF
D: NA; V: TRBV12-3/TRBV12-4; J: TRBJ1-4; size: many; DNA: TGTGCCAGCAGCCCAGGGACAACTAATGAAAAACTGTTTTTT; CDR3: CASSPGTTNEKLFF